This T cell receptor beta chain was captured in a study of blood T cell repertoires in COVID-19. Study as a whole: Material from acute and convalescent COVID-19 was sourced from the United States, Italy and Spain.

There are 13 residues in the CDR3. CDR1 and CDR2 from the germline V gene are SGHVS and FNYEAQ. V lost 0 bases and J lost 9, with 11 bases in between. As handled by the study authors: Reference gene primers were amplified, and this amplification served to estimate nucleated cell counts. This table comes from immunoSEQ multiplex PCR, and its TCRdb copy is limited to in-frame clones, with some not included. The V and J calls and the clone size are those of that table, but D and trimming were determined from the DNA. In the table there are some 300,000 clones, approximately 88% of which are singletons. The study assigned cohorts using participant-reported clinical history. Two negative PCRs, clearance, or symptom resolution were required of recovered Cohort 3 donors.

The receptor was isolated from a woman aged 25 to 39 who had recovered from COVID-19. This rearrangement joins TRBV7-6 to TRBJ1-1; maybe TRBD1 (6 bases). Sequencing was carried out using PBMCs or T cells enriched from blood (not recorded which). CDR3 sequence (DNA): TGTGCCAGCAGCTTAGCGGTCGGACAGAAAGCTTTCTTT. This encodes CASSLAVGQKAFF.